The clone carrying this T cell receptor beta chain was recorded at least ten times. Its antigen is as yet unknown. These data are taken from a study of blood T cells in healthy people across ages. Findings and limits, study-wide: Older age went with lower TCR beta diversity per million T cells, in a roughly linear way.

Next came a second PCR, run for roughly 6 to 11 cycles, which used a sample-barcoded 5' primer along with a J-beta primer mix. One entry per CDR3 protein, called by TCRdb with MiXCR from the 5' RACE reads. The profile covers about 400,000 distinct CDR3 sequences, with 52% appearing a single time and approximately 51% taken by the ten largest. Every donor gave roughly 9.2 milliliters of peripheral blood. A minimum of 5 micrograms of total RNA was extracted per sample. Trimming removed 4 bases from V and 0 bases from J, with 11 bases in between. The CDR3 is 15 residues long. CDR1 and CDR2 (germline): LGHNA, YSLEER.

Sequencing was done on a sample of blood. This sequence joins TRBV4-3 and TRBJ2-3; D gene unclear. The TCR comes from a man between 60 and 70 years old in good health. CDR3 loop: CASSRKYPSTDTQYF. The CDR3 region has the DNA TGCGCCAGCAGCCGAAAATACCCTAGCACAGATACGCAGTATTTT.